The source of this TCR beta chain is a study of blood T cell repertoires in COVID-19. The method was immunoSEQ multiplex PCR; TCRdb's version includes in-frame clones alone and lacks a portion of them. The repertoire holds over 200,000 clones, about 90% seen once, with 0.65% to 0.85% in the top ten. CDR3 length equals 17 residues. Germline assignment: CDR1 LNHDA and CDR2 SQIVND (reference sequence). Trimming stripped 0 bases from V and 2 bases from J, with 14 bases between. Seattle researchers signed up patients amid active infection and tracked them longitudinally. V usage is TRBV19 and J usage is TRBJ1-5; D not resolved. The TCR comes from a man aged 55 to 70 with COVID-19, enrolled during active disease. The sequencing sample was made of peripheral blood. CDR3 sequence: CASSIDYSGLGNQPQHF. The DNA of the CDR3 is TGTGCCAGTAGTATAGATTATTCAGGACTCGGCAATCAGCCCCAGCATTTT.